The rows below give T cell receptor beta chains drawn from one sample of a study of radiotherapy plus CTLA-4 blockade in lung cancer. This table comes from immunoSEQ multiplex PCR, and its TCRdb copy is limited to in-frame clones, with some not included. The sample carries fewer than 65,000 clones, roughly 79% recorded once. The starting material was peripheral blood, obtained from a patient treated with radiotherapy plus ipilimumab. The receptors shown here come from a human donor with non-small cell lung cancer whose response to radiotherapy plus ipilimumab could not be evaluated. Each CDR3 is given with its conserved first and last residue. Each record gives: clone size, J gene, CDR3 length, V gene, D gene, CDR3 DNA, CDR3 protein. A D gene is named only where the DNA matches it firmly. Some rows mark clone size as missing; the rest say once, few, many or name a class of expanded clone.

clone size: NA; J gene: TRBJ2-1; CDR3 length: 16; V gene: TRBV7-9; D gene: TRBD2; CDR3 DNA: TGTGCCAGCAGCTTAAGCGGACTAGCGGGAGCGGTTGAGCAGTTCTTC; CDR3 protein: CASSLSGLAGAVEQFF
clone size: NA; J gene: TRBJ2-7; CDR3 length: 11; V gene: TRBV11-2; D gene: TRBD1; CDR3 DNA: TGTGCCTCTCGCCGAGGGGGCGACCCGTACTTC; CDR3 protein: CASRRGGDPYF
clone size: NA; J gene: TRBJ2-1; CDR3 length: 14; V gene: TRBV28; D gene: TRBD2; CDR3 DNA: TGTGCCAGCCTTAGGACTAGCGGGAGAAATGAGCAGTTCTTC; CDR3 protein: CASLRTSGRNEQFF
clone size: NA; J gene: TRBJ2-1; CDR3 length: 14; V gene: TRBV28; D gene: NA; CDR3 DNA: TGTGCCACTTATCAAACAGGGAGTTTAAATGAGCAGTTCTTC; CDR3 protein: CATYQTGSLNEQFF
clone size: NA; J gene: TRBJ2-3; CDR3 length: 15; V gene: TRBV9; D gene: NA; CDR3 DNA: TGTGCCAGCAGCGTGGGGGGAGGTGGCGCAGATACGCAGTATTTT; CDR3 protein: CASSVGGGGADTQYF
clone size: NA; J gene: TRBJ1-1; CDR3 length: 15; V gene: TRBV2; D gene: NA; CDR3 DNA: TGTGCCAGCACTAAGGACGGGGGGGCCCGAACTGAAGCTTTCTTT; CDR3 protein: CASTKDGGARTEAFF
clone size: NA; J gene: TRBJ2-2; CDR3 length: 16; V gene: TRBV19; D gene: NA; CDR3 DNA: TGTGCCAGTAGACGTCGGAGCGGTGCGAACACCGGGGAGCTGTTTTTT; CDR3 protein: CASRRRSGANTGELFF
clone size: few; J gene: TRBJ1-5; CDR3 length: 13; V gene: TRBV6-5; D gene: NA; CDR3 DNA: TGTGCCAGCAGTTCTACTCGAAGCACGGCCCAGCATTTT; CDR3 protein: CASSSTRSTAQHF
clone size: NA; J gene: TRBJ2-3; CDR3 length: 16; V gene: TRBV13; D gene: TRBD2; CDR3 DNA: TGTGCCAGCAGCCTCGTAGCGGGGCCCCCTACAGATACGCAGTATTTT; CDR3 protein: CASSLVAGPPTDTQYF
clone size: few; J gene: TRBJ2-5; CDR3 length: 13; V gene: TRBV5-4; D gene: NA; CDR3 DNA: TGTGCCAGCAGCTCAGGGTACCAAGAGACCCAGTACTTC; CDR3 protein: CASSSGYQETQYF
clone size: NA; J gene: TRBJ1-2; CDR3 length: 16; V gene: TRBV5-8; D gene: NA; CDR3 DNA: TGTGCCAGCAGCCCTGGACAGACTGTCCCCCTCTATGGCTACACCTTC; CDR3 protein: CASSPGQTVPLYGYTF
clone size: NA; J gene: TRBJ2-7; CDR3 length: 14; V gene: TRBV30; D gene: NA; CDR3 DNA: TGTGCCTGGAGCCCACAGGGAATTGCGCGCGAGCAGTACTTC; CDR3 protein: CAWSPQGIAREQYF
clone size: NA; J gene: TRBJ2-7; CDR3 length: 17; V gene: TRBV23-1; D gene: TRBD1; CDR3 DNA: TGCGCCAGCAGTTCGGGACAGGGGGCCAAGGGGTCCTACGAGCAGTACTTC; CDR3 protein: CASSSGQGAKGSYEQYF
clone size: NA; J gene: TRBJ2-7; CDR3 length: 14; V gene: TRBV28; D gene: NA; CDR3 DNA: TGTGCCAGCAGTTCGACTCCTTTCTCCTACGAGCAGTACTTC; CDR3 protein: CASSSTPFSYEQYF
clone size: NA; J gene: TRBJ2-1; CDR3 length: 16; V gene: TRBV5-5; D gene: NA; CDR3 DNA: TGTGCCAGCAGCTCAGAGGCCGTAAGCTCCTACAATGAGCAGTTCTTC; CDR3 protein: CASSSEAVSSYNEQFF
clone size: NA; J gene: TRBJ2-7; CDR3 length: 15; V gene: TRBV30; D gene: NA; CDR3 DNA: TGTGCCTGCACCCAGGGACTCCTCGCTTCCTACGAGCAGTACTTC; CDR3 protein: CACTQGLLASYEQYF
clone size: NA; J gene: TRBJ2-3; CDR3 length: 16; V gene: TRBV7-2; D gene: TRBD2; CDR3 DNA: TGTGCCAGCAGCTTAAGGCGGGGGGGCGGCACAGATACGCAGTATTTT; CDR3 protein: CASSLRRGGGTDTQYF
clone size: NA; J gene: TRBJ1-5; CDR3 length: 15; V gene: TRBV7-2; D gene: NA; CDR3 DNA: TGTGCCAGCAGCGACTCGGGGTTCGGCAATCAGCCCCAGCATTTT; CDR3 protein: CASSDSGFGNQPQHF
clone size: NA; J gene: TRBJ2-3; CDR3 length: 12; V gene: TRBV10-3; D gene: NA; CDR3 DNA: TGTGCCATCAGCCTCGAGGCAGATACGCAGTATTTT; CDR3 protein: CAISLEADTQYF
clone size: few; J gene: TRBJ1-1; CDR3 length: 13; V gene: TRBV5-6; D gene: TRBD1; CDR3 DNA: TGTGCCAGCAGCTCCTCAGGGGGAACTGAAGCTTTCTTT; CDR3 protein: CASSSSGGTEAFF
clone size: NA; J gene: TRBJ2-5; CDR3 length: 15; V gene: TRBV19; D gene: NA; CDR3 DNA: TGTGCCAGTAGTCTACACGCGACAGGCGGAGAGACCCAGTACTTC; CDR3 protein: CASSLHATGGETQYF
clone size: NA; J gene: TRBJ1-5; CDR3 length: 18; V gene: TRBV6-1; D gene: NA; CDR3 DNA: TGTGCCAGCAGTGAATCATCGAGGAGGGTGATTTTCAATCAGCCCCAGCATTTT; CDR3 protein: CASSESSRRVIFNQPQHF
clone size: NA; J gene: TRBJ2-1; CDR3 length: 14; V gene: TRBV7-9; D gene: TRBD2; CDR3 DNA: TGTGCCAGCAGCTTAGGAACCCATGAGGGACTACGGTTCTTC; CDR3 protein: CASSLGTHEGLRFF
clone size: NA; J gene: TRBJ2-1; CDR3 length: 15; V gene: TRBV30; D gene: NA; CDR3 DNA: TGTGCCTGGAGTACCGGGTTTCAAGGTCACAATGAGCAGTTCTTC; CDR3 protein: CAWSTGFQGHNEQFF
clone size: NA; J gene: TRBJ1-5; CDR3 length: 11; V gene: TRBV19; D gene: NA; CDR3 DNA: TGTGCCAGTTCGAGCAATCAGCCCCAGCATTTT; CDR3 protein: CASSSNQPQHF
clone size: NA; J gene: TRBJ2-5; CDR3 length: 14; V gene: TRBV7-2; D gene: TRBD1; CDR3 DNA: TGTGCCAGCAGCCGAGACAGGGTGGCAGAGACCCAGTACTTC; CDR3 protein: CASSRDRVAETQYF
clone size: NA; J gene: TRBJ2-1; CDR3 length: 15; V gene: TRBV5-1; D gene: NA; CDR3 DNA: TGCGCCAGCAGCCGCCAGCAGGCGGGCTACAATGAGCAGTTCTTC; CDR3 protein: CASSRQQAGYNEQFF
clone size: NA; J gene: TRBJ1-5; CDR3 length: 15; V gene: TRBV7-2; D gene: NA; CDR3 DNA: TGTGCCAGCAGCTTAGTTAGGGGGTCCAATCAGCCCCAGCATTTT; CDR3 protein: CASSLVRGSNQPQHF
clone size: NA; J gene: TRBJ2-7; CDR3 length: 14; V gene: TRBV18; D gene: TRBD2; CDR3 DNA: TGTGCCAGCTCAGGTCGGGGGGATTCCTACGAGCAGTACTTC; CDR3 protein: CASSGRGDSYEQYF
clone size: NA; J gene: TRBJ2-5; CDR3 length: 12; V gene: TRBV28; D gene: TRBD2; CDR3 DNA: TGTGCCAGCAGTCTCAAGACTAGCGGGGGTTACTTC; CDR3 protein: CASSLKTSGGYF
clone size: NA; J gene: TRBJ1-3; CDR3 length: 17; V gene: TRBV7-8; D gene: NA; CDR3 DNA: TGTGCCAGCAGCTCCCATTGGCGGGAAAGCTCTGGAAACACCATATATTTT; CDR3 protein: CASSSHWRESSGNTIYF
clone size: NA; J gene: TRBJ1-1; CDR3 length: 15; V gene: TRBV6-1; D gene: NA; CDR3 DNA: TGTGCCAGCATCCCCTCACTCGGGGGGGGAACTGAAGCTTTCTTT; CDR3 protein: CASIPSLGGGTEAFF
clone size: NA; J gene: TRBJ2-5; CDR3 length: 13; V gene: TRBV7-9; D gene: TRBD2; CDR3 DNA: TGTGCCAGCAGCCCTAGCGGGGGGGAGACCCAGTACTTC; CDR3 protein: CASSPSGGETQYF
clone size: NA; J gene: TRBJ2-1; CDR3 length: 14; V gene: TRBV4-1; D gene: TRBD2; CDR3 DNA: TGCGCCAGCCGCCGGGGGGAAGACTACAATGAGCAGTTCTTC; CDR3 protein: CASRRGEDYNEQFF
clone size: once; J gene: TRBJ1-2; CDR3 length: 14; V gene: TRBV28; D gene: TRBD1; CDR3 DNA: TGTGCCAGCAGTCTGACAGGGGTAACAGGTGGCTACACCTTC; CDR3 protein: CASSLTGVTGGYTF
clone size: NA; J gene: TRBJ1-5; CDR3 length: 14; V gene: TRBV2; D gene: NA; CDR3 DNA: TGTGCCAGCAGGCTGGACGCGAGCGGCCAGCCCCAGCATTTT; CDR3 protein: CASRLDASGQPQHF
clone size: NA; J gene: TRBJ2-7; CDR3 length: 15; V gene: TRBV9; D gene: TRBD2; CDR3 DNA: TGTGCCAGCAGCGTAGCACTAGCGGGCGAGAGAGAGCAGTACTTC; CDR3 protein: CASSVALAGEREQYF
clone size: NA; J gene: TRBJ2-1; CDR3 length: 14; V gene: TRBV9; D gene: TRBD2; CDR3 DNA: TGTGCCAGCAGCGTAGATGAGGGAGGGCCGAGGCAGTTCTTC; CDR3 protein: CASSVDEGGPRQFF
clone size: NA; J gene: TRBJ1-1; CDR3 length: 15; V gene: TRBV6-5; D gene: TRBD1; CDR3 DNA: TGTGCCAGCAGGCTCGGACAGGGGATGAACACTGAAGCTTTCTTT; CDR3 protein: CASRLGQGMNTEAFF
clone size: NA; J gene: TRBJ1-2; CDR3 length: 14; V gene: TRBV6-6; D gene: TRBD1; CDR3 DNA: TGTGCCAGCAGTCCACAGGGGGCTAAAGAAGGCTACACCTTC; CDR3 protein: CASSPQGAKEGYTF
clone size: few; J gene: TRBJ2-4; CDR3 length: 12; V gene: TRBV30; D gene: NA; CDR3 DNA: TGTGCCTGGAGTGACAGGGCGGACATTCAGTACTTC; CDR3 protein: CAWSDRADIQYF
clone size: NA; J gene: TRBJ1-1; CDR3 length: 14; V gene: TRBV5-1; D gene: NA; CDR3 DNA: TGCGCCAGCGCCCAGCAGGGGTCCGGCACTGAAGCTTTCTTT; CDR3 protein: CASAQQGSGTEAFF
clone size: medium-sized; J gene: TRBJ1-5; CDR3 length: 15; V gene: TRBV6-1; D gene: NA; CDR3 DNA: TGTGCCAGCATGGGTGACAGGTTGGGCAATCAGCCCCAGCATTTT; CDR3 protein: CASMGDRLGNQPQHF
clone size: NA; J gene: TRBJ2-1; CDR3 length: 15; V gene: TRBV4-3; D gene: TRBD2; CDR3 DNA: TGCGCCAGCAGCCAGACTAGCGGGGCGTACAATGAGCAGTTCTTC; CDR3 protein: CASSQTSGAYNEQFF
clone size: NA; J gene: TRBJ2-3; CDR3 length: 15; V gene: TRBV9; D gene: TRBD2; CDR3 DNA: TGTGCCAGCAGCGGGACTAGCGGGGTTCCAGATACGCAGTATTTT; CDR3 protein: CASSGTSGVPDTQYF
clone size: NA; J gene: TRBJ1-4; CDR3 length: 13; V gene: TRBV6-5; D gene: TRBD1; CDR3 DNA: TGTGCCAGCAGAGGACAGGCTAATGAAAAACTGTTTTTT; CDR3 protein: CASRGQANEKLFF
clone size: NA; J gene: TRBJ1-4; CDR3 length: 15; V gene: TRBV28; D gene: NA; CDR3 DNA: TGTGCCAGCAGAACCACGCGGAGGACTAATGAAAAACTGTTTTTT; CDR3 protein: CASRTTRRTNEKLFF
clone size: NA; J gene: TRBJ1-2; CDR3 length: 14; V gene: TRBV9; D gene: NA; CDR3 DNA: TGTGCCAACAGCGTAGGAACAGGCGACTATGGCTACACCTTC; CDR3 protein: CANSVGTGDYGYTF
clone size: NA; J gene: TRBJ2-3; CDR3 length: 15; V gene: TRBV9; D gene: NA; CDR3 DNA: TGTGCCAGCAGCGTCGGCCTGGGGAGGACAGATACGCAGTATTTT; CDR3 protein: CASSVGLGRTDTQYF
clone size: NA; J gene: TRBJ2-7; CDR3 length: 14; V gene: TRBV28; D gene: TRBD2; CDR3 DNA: TGTGCCAGCAGAACGACTAGCCGTGACTACGAGCAGTACTTC; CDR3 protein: CASRTTSRDYEQYF
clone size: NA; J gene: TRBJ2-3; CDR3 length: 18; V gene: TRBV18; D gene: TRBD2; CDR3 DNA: TGTGCCAGCTCACCCGTGGGACTAGCGGGAGGGCCTACAGATACGCAGTATTTT; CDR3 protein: CASSPVGLAGGPTDTQYF
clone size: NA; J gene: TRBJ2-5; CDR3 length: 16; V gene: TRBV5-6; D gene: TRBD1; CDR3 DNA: TGTGCCAGCAGCCCCAACCGGGACAGGGTGCAAGAGACCCAGTACTTC; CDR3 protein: CASSPNRDRVQETQYF
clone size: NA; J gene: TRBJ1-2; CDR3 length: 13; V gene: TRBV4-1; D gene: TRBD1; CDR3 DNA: TGCGCCAGCAGCCCCCGGGACAGACATGGCTACACCTTC; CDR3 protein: CASSPRDRHGYTF
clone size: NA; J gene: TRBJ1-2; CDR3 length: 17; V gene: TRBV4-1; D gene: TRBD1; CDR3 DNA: TGCGCCAGCAGCCAACAACCTCAGGGGGTTACTAACTATGGCTACACCTTC; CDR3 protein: CASSQQPQGVTNYGYTF